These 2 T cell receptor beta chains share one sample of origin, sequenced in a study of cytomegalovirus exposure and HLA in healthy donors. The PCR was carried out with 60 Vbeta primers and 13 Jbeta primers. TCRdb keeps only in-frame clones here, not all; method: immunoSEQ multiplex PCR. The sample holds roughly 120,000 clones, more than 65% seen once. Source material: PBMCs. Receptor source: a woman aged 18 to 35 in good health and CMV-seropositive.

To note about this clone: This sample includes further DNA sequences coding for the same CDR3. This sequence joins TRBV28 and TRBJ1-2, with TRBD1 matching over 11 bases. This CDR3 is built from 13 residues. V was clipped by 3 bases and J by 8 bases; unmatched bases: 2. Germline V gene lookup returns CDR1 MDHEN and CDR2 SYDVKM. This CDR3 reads CASSLGQGGGYTF. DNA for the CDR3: TGTGCCAGCAGTTTGGGACAGGGGGGGGGCTACACCTTC.

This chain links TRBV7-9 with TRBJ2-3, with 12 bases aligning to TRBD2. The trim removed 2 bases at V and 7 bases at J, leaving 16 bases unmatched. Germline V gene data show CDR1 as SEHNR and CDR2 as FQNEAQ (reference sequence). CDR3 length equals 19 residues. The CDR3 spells CASSLYLLKGTSGGNTQYF. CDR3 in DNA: TGTGCCAGCAGCTTATATTTGTTGAAGGGAACTAGCGGGGGGAATACGCAGTATTTT.